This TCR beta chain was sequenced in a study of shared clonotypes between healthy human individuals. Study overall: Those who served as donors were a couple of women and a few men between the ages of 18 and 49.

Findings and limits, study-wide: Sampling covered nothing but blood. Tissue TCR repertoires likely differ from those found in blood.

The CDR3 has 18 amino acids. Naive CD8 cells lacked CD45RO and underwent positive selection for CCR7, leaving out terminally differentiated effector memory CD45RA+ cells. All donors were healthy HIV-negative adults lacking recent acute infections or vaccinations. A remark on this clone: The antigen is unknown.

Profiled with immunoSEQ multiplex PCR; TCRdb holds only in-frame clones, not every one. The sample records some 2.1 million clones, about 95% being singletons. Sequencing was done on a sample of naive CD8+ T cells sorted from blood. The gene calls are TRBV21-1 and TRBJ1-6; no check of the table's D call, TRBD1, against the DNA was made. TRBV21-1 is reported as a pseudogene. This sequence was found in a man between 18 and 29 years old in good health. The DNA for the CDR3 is TGTGCCAGCAGCGCGCCGGGACAGTGCATCTTTCGTGTTCCACCCCTCCACTTT. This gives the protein CASSAPGQCIFRVPPLHF.